The T cell receptor (beta chain) under discussion was sequenced for a study of blood T cell repertoires in COVID-19. Study information: Samples came from the United States, Italy and Spain, spanning acute and convalescent COVID-19. T cells, B-cell-depleted T cells, or PBMCs supplied cDNA or gDNA.

The CDR3 runs 15 residues. The germline gives CDR1 LNHDA, CDR2 SQIVND (reference sequence). Trimming shortened V by 3 bases and J by 1 base, and 9 bases separated the two germline ends. The authors' processing: Amplification of reference gene primers was used by the study to estimate nucleated cell counts. The protocol was immunoSEQ multiplex PCR, while the TCRdb copy is restricted to in-frame clones and leaves out a portion. D and trimming were read from the DNA, whereas the V and J calls and clone size are those reported in that table. Among about 220,000 clones listed, roughly 88% were seen once. Study members were between roughly 18 and 89 years old and lived in 20 to 30 US regions.

The specimen was PBMCs or T cells enriched from blood (not recorded which). The rearrangement uses TRBV19 and TRBJ2-2; a possible D gene is TRBD1 (5 bases). This sequence originates from a woman aged 45-65 years with acute COVID-19. CDR3 sequence reads: CASSMWTKNTGELFF. DNA for the CDR3: TGTGCCAGTAGTATGTGGACAAAGAACACCGGGGAGCTGTTTTTT.